The entry that follows covers one T cell receptor (beta chain) sequence. This CDR3 spans 17 amino acids. Trimming left V 4 bases short and J 1 base short, with 19 bases between. Per the germline V gene, CDR1 is SEHNR and CDR2 is FQNEAQ (reference sequence). Measured with immunoSEQ multiplex PCR; TCRdb has only the in-frame clones, and not every one. The repertoire holds about 150,000 clones, with approximately 86% as singletons. The data were obtained in a study of T cell responses to AZD1222 COVID-19 vaccine. The TCR originated in an adult who received the AZD1222 COVID-19 vaccine. The specimen comprised peripheral blood, sampled 28 days after the second AZD1222 dose. This sequence joins TRBV7-9 and TRBJ1-1; D is ambiguous. CDR3 sequence reads: CASSSPPGRSKNTEAFF. CDR3 nucleotide sequence: TGTGCCAGCAGCTCACCTCCCGGACGGTCAAAGAACACTGAAGCTTTCTTT.